What follows are 28 T cell receptor beta chains derived from one specimen sequenced in a study of blood T cell repertoires in COVID-19. Sequencing used immunoSEQ multiplex PCR; TCRdb keeps in-frame clones, though not all of them. Here the sample spans about 410,000 clones, about nine tenths being singletons. Sequencing was performed on PBMCs or T cells enriched from blood (not recorded which). These TCRs come from a woman under 40 who had recovered from COVID-19.

The rearrangement uses TRBV2 and TRBJ1-4; TRBD1 matches at 7 bases. The CDR3 has 17 amino acids. The trim removed 4 bases at V and 10 bases at J, leaving 18 bases unmatched. Germline V gives CDR1 SNHLY, CDR2 FYNNEI. CDR3 region: CASSVRGGGQSLGKLFF. For the CDR3, the DNA is TGTGCCAGCAGTGTAAGAGGGGGCGGTCAAAGCCTTGGAAAACTGTTTTTT.

A single count supports this clone. The genes are TRBV5-1 and TRBJ1-5; 7 nucleotides line up with TRBD1. Germline assignment: CDR1 SGHRS and CDR2 YFSETQ. This CDR3 is built from 16 residues. V shed 0 bases, J shed 7 bases, and the junction held 10 bases outside the gene matches. CDR3 in amino acids: CASSLGDSRAGQPQHF. The DNA of the CDR3 is TGCGCCAGCAGCTTGGGGGACAGCCGCGCCGGGCAGCCCCAGCATTTT.

V usage is TRBV5-4 and J usage is TRBJ1-1; D is unclear. V was trimmed by 6 bases and J by 11 bases, leaving 17 bases between them. This CDR3 is built from 12 residues. Looked up from germline, CDR1 is SGHNT and CDR2 is YYREEE (reference sequence). The CDR3 protein is CASIPEWGEAFF. The CDR3, as DNA: TGTGCCAGCATCCCGGAGTGGGGAGAGGCTTTCTTT.

V usage is TRBV5-1 and J usage is TRBJ1-5, with a tentative D call TRBD1 (5 bases). CDR1 is SGHRS and CDR2 is YFSETQ in the germline V gene. V was cut by 4 bases and J by 3 bases, with 11 bases left in between. CDR3 length equals 14 residues. CDR3 bases: TGCGCCAGCAGCCCGGGGGGAATCAATCAGCCCCAGCATTTT. Encoded protein: CASSPGGINQPQHF. Full variable domain (remainder filled in from reference TRBV5-1 and TRBJ1-5): KAGVTQTPRYLIKTRGQQVTLSCSPISGHRSVSWYQQTPGQGLQFLFEYFSETQRNKGNFPGRFSGRQFSNSRSEMNVSTLELGDSALYLCASSPGGINQPQHFGDGTRLSIL.

J is TRBJ1-2 and V is TRBV27, with D hard to call. V dropped 4 bases and J dropped 6 bases, with 12 bases sitting between them. Per germline, CDR1 MNHEY and CDR2 SMNVEV (reference sequence). There are 13 residues in the CDR3. CDR3 residues: CASSWRRDDGYTF. CDR3 DNA sequence: TGTGCCAGCAGTTGGAGGCGGGATGATGGCTACACCTTC.

This chain joins TRBV4-3 and TRBJ2-1; no clear D gene. This CDR3 has 15 residues. Trimming took 1 base from V and 0 from J, leaving 7 bases between them. Germline loops: CDR1 LGHNA, CDR2 YSLEER. CDR3 DNA: TGCGCCAGCAGCCAAGTACGCGACTCCTACAATGAGCAGTTCTTC. This gives the protein CASSQVRDSYNEQFF.

V gene TRBV19 combines with J gene TRBJ1-3; TRBD1 might be the D (6 bases). The V end lost 8 bases, the J end lost 1 base, and 12 bases lay between the germline ends. There are 14 residues in the CDR3. The V gene's germline CDR1 is LNHDA and CDR2 SQIVND (reference sequence). CDR3 sequence reads: CASQLQGSGNTIYF. DNA for the CDR3: TGTGCCAGTCAATTACAGGGTTCTGGAAACACCATATATTTT.

V and J are TRBV15 and TRBJ1-5; D is ambiguous. Germline-derived CDR1 and CDR2 are LNHNV and YYDKDF (reference sequence). The CDR3 is 14 residues long. The V end lost 0 bases, the J end lost 12 bases, and 15 bases lay between the germline ends. The CDR3 nucleotides are TGTGCCACCAGCAGAGACCGAACCGGGTATATCCAGCATTTT. Its protein is CATSRDRTGYIQHF. Together with reference TRBV15 and TRBJ1-5, the CDR3 gives the full variable domain: DAMVIQNPRYQVTQFGKPVTLSCSQTLNHNVMYWYQQKSSQAPKLLFHYYDKDFNNEADTPDNFQSRRPNTSFCFLDIRSPGLGDTAMYLCATSRDRTGYIQHFGDGTRLSIL.

The chain combines TRBV7-9 with TRBJ2-5, with D possibly TRBD1 on 8 matching bases. CDR3 length: 15 residues. Germline CDR1 is SEHNR and CDR2 is FQNEAQ (reference sequence). The V gene lost 6 bases and the J gene lost 2 bases, with 16 bases spanning the gap. CDR3 loop: CASRLQGGRQETQYF. CDR3 DNA: TGTGCCAGCAGACTACAGGGGGGGAGACAAGAGACCCAGTACTTC.

This rearrangement joins TRBV7-6 to TRBJ2-3; possible D gene TRBD2, 6 bases. V was pared by 1 base and J by 0 bases, with 11 bases between. CDR1 is SGHVS, CDR2 FNYEAQ, per germline. The CDR3 consists of 16 residues. The CDR3 protein is CASSLGPGSSTDTQYF. CDR3 DNA sequence: TGTGCCAGCAGCTTAGGGCCCGGGAGTAGCACAGATACGCAGTATTTT.

J is TRBJ1-3 and V is TRBV5-6; D ambiguous. Germline V gene lookup returns CDR1 SGHDT and CDR2 YYEEEE. V was pared by 0 bases and J by 4 bases, with 14 bases between. This CDR3 has 16 amino acids. The CDR3 DNA reads TGTGCCAGCAGCTTGGTTGGCAGGCCTACGGGAAACACCATATATTTT. The encoded protein is CASSLVGRPTGNTIYF. Full variable domain (remainder filled in from reference TRBV5-6 and TRBJ1-3): DAGVTQSPTHLIKTRGQQVTLRCSPKSGHDTVSWYQQALGQGPQFIFQYYEEEERQRGNFPDRFSGHQFPNYSSELNVNALLLGDSALYLCASSLVGRPTGNTIYFGEGSWLTVV.

The chain links TRBV7-2 to TRBJ2-1; 8 positions agree with TRBD1. There are 16 residues in the CDR3. The germline CDR1 and CDR2 sequences are SGHTA and FQGNSA. V dropped 0 bases and J dropped 4; count of bases not matched to a gene: 5. This CDR3 reads CASSLASRQGYNEQFF. CDR3 DNA: TGTGCCAGCAGCTTAGCGTCGCGACAGGGGTACAATGAGCAGTTCTTC.

V gene TRBV5-4 combines with J gene TRBJ1-2, with a tentative D call TRBD1 (6 bases). Germline-derived CDR1 and CDR2 are SGHNT and YYREEE (reference sequence). V lost 2 bases and J lost 4, with 12 bases in between. This CDR3 spans 14 amino acids. The CDR3 nucleotides read TGTGCCAGCAGCTTTCAGGGGATTAGCTATGGCTACACCTTC. Translating gives CASSFQGISYGYTF.

This chain connects TRBV10-3 to TRBJ2-5; D is perhaps TRBD2 (6 bases). The CDR3 is made up of 15 amino acids. Germline values: CDR1 ENHRY, CDR2 SYGVKD. Trimming pared 0 bases from V and 2 bases from J, leaving 10 bases between. CDR3 DNA sequence: TGTGCCATCAGTGAGTCTCCGGGGACTCAAGAGACCCAGTACTTC. This codes for CAISESPGTQETQYF.

The gene calls are TRBV27 and TRBJ2-3; 9 nucleotides line up with TRBD1. This CDR3 spans 15 amino acids. The ends lost 2 bases at V and 4 bases at J; junction bases unmatched: 4. The germline V gene has CDR1 MNHEY and CDR2 SMNVEV (reference sequence). CDR3: CASSLRTGVADTQYF. The CDR3 nucleotides are TGTGCCAGCAGTTTACGGACAGGGGTGGCAGATACGCAGTATTTT.

The chain joins TRBV2 to TRBJ1-6, with TRBD1 as a possible D gene (5 bases). This CDR3 is 11 amino acids long. Per the germline V gene, CDR1 is SNHLY and CDR2 is FYNNEI. V was trimmed by 8 bases and J by 17 bases, leaving 16 bases between them. The CDR3 bases are TGTGCCAGCCATACGACAGCACGCTTCCACTTT. As protein: CASHTTARFHF.

The chain links TRBV7-3 to TRBJ2-1; no firm D call. The CDR3 covers 16 residues. Germline CDR1 reads SGHTA; CDR2 reads FQGTGA. Trimming removed 2 bases at V and 0 bases at J, with 11 bases between. The CDR3 nucleotides are TGTGCCAGCAGCTTATATCCGGGTGCCTCCTACAATGAGCAGTTCTTC. It is translated as CASSLYPGASYNEQFF. Supplemented by reference TRBV7-3 and TRBJ2-1, the full variable domain reads GAGVSQTPSNKVTEKGKYVELRCDPISGHTALYWYRQSLGQGPEFLIYFQGTGAADDSGLPNDRFFAVRPEGSVSTLKIQRTERGDSAVYLCASSLYPGASYNEQFFGPGTRLTVL.

This chain uses TRBV25-1 with TRBJ1-2; D is unclear. The CDR3 consists of 12 residues. V lost 1 base and J 3 bases, leaving 3 bases between the germline ends. Germline V gene sequence: CDR1 MGHDK, CDR2 SYGVNS. The CDR3 loop reads CASSESYYGYTF. CDR3 sequence (DNA): TGTGCCAGCAGTGAATCCTACTATGGCTACACCTTC.

This sequence joins TRBV6-5 and TRBJ1-1; D perhaps matches TRBD1 (6 bases). Germline V gives CDR1 MNHEY, CDR2 SVGAGI. Trimming cost V 6 bases and J 4 bases, with 15 bases left between them. This CDR3 comprises 14 residues. The CDR3 spells CASSYEGGGTEAFF. For the CDR3, the DNA is TGTGCCAGCAGCTATGAGGGAGGGGGCACTGAAGCTTTCTTT.

This chain uses TRBV12-5 with TRBJ1-6; no clear D gene. V was trimmed by 1 base and J by 8 bases, leaving 12 bases between them. In germline, CDR1 is LGHNT, CDR2 FRNRAP. The CDR3 length is 15 residues. The CDR3 DNA is TGTGCTAGTGGTTTGGCCTCTTTGAGGGATTCACCCCTCCACTTT. Translation: CASGLASLRDSPLHF.

The V call is TRBV9, the J call TRBJ2-7; D is perhaps TRBD2 (6 bases). Germline lookup yields CDR1 SGDLS and CDR2 YYNGEE. The CDR3 is made up of 15 amino acids. Trimming removed 4 bases at V and 3 bases at J, with 17 bases between. As DNA, the CDR3 is TGTGCCAGCAGCCTCGGGGGTAGCAGCCTCTACGAGCAGTACTTC. Protein product: CASSLGGSSLYEQYF.

V is TRBV28 and J is TRBJ2-7; D is perhaps TRBD1 (7 bases). Trimming cost V 4 bases and J 2 bases, with 15 bases left between them. Germline CDR1 MDHEN, CDR2 SYDVKM. The CDR3 extends over 15 amino acids. The DNA for the CDR3 is TGTGCCAGCAGTTATGCGGGACAGCCAGCCTACGAGCAGTACTTC. Its translation: CASSYAGQPAYEQYF.

This chain joins TRBV30 and TRBJ1-4; possible D gene TRBD1, 6 bases. Between the trimmed V and J ends, which lost 1 base and 7 bases, there was a span of 10 bases. Germline values: CDR1 GTSNPN, CDR2 SVGIG (reference sequence). The CDR3 length is 13 residues. The CDR3 DNA reads TGTGCCTGGAGTGACGGGACATCTGAAAAACTGTTTTTT. Translated: CAWSDGTSEKLFF.

This clone came up a few times. CDR3 sequence reads: CASSVKGVQPQHF. The CDR3 DNA is TGTGCCAGCAGTGTAAAGGGAGTTCAGCCCCAGCATTTT. The chain uses TRBV2 and TRBJ1-5; D is ambiguous. The CDR3 covers 13 residues. Germline CDR1 reads SNHLY; CDR2 reads FYNNEI. The V end was cut by 4 bases, the J end by 6 bases, with 10 bases between. Variable domain in full (rest from reference TRBV2 and TRBJ1-5): EPEVTQTPSHQVTQMGQEVILRCVPISNHLYFYWYRQILGQKVEFLVSFYNNEISEKSEIFDDQFSVERPDGSNFTLKIRSTKLEDSAMYFCASSVKGVQPQHFGDGTRLSIL.

The genes are TRBV19 and TRBJ1-2; the D gene is possibly TRBD1 (6 bases). Germline CDR1 and CDR2: LNHDA and SQIVND (reference sequence). This CDR3 region has 12 residues. Trimming cost V 4 bases and J 6 bases, with 9 bases left between them. In nucleotides, the CDR3 is TGTGCCAGTAGTACCGCAGGGGATGGCTACACCTTC. It specifies CASSTAGDGYTF.

This chain links TRBV3-1 (or the pseudogene TRBV3-2) with TRBJ2-5; 8 bases line up with TRBD2. Germline V lookup: CDR1 LGHDT, CDR2 YNNKEL (reference sequence). The CDR3 contains 16 residues. V gave up 1 base and J gave up 4 bases; unmatched junction bases: 8. The CDR3 DNA follows: TGTGCCAGCAGCCAAGGAGGAGCGGGAGTAGGAGAGACCCAGTACTTC. This sequence encodes CASSQGGAGVGETQYF.

This rearrangement joins TRBV27 to TRBJ1-2; D remains ambiguous. V was clipped by 2 bases and J by 6 bases, with 16 bases between them. Germline V gene lookup returns CDR1 MNHEY and CDR2 SMNVEV (reference sequence). CDR3 size: 15 residues. The CDR3 sequence: CASSLRRAEIHGYTF. CDR3 nucleotides: TGTGCCAGCAGTTTAAGACGAGCGGAAATTCATGGCTACACCTTC.

V gene TRBV12-3 or TRBV12-4 combines with J gene TRBJ1-6, with TRBD1 identical over 7 bases. The CDR3 is made up of 13 amino acids. Trimming at V came to 8 bases and at J to 8 bases, leaving 6 bases not matched to a gene. This chain's CDR3 is CASGTGADSPLHF. CDR3 coding DNA: TGTGCCAGCGGTACAGGGGCAGATTCACCCCTCCACTTT.